A selection of T cell receptor beta chains follows, all from one sample in a study of healthy donors' naive CD4 and CD8 T cells. TCRdb ran MiXCR on the reads and lists one entry per CDR3 protein. This sample has roughly 200,000 distinct CDR3 sequences, with about four fifths found just once. The specimen sequenced was naive CD4+ and CD8+ T cells sorted from blood, pooled from several donors. The receptors here all came from a pool of human donors in good health; the sample pools cells from several healthy donors. CDR3s include the opening cysteine and the closing phenylalanine or tryptophan. A D gene is named only where the DNA matches it firmly. Only part of the rows carry a size: once, few, many, or a class if the clone is expanded.

CDR3 protein	CDR3 DNA	clone size	D gene	V gene	J gene
CAAGRDPISYEQYF	TGCGCCGCAGGCAGGGATCCCATATCCTACGAGCAGTACTTC	-	-	TRBV6-5	TRBJ2-7
CSVEEGGPKTEAFF	TGCAGCGTTGAGGAGGGTGGACCGAAAACTGAAGCTTTCTTT	-	-	TRBV29-1	TRBJ1-1
CATSRRLAGEIQFF	TGTGCCACCAGCAGGAGACTAGCGGGCGAAATCCAGTTCTTC	-	TRBD2	TRBV15	TRBJ2-1
CASSFGSPGRAFF	TGTGCCAGCAGTTTCGGCTCTCCGGGGAGAGCCTTCTTT	-	-	TRBV6-2/TRBV6-3	TRBJ1-1
CASRMDREGWNQPQHF	TGTGCCAGCAGGATGGACAGGGAGGGTTGGAATCAGCCCCAGCATTTT	-	TRBD1	TRBV6-5	TRBJ1-5
CSALPGLPGGTEAFF	TGCAGTGCGCTTCCGGGACTTCCGGGTGGTACTGAAGCTTTCTTT	-	-	TRBV20-1	TRBJ1-1
CSVEVGATEAFF	TGCAGCGTTGAGGTGGGGGCGACTGAAGCTTTCTTT	-	-	TRBV29-1	TRBJ1-1
CSVAASGRREQYF	TGCAGCGTTGCGGCTAGCGGGAGAAGGGAGCAGTACTTC	-	TRBD2	TRBV29-1	TRBJ2-7
CSVEDQANTGELFF	TGCAGCGTTGAAGATCAAGCGAACACCGGGGAGCTGTTTTTT	few	-	TRBV29-1	TRBJ2-2
CASRFGQGRYNEQFF	TGTGCCAGCAGATTCGGACAGGGGCGGTACAATGAGCAGTTCTTC	-	TRBD1	TRBV6-5	TRBJ2-1
CSVQRGVQETQYF	TGCAGCGTTCAAAGGGGAGTCCAAGAGACCCAGTACTTC	few	-	TRBV29-1	TRBJ2-5
CASSSGQGTEAFF	TGTGCCAGCAGCTCTGGACAGGGAACTGAAGCTTTCTTT	few	TRBD1	TRBV27	TRBJ1-1
CSVDLQGPAYGYTF	TGCAGCGTTGATCTACAGGGGCCCGCCTATGGCTACACCTTC	-	TRBD1	TRBV29-1	TRBJ1-2
CASSLWRDQPQHF	TGTGCCAGCAGCCTTTGGAGGGATCAGCCCCAGCATTTT	-	-	TRBV7-2	TRBJ1-5
CSVEPRPPETQYF	TGCAGCGTAGAGCCCAGGCCCCCGGAGACCCAGTACTTC	-	-	TRBV29-1	TRBJ2-5
CSGSGLAGYTF	TGCAGCGGCTCGGGACTCGCTGGCTACACCTTC	-	-	TRBV29-1	TRBJ1-2
CSVYTDEQYF	TGCAGCGTTTACACGGACGAGCAGTACTTC	-	-	TRBV29-1	TRBJ2-7
CSSVDRDYGYTF	TGCAGCAGCGTTGACCGGGACTATGGCTACACCTTC	-	-	TRBV29-1	TRBJ1-2
CASSNDRGIIHEQYF	TGTGCCAGCAGCAATGACAGGGGAATCATCCACGAGCAGTACTTC	-	TRBD1	TRBV27	TRBJ2-7
CASSTDFGTLAYEQYF	TGTGCCAGCAGTACTGACTTCGGGACGCTAGCCTACGAGCAGTACTTC	-	-	TRBV27	TRBJ2-7
CSVPQANTDTQYF	TGCAGCGTCCCTCAGGCGAACACAGATACGCAGTATTTT	-	-	TRBV29-1	TRBJ2-3
CASSFLGTGNEQHF	TGTGCCAGCAGTTTCCTCGGGACAGGGAACGAGCAGCACTTC	-	TRBD1	TRBV27	TRBJ2-7
CASSSGTENNEQFF	TGCGCCAGCAGCTCCGGGACAGAGAACAATGAGCAGTTCTTC	-	TRBD1	TRBV5-1	TRBJ2-1
CASFWGSEAFF	TGTGCCAGCTTCTGGGGGTCTGAAGCTTTCTTT	-	-	TRBV25-1	TRBJ1-1
CAWSQGTDYGYTF	TGTGCCTGGAGTCAGGGTACTGACTATGGCTACACCTTC	-	-	TRBV30	TRBJ1-2
CSVETVSYNEQFF	TGCAGCGTAGAGACCGTCTCCTACAATGAGCAGTTCTTC	-	-	TRBV29-1	TRBJ2-1
CSETTALYGYTF	TGCAGCGAGACCACAGCCCTCTATGGCTACACCTTC	-	-	TRBV29-1	TRBJ1-2
CASSSWTSFHSYNEQFF	TGTGCCAGCAGTTCCTGGACTAGCTTCCACTCCTACAATGAGCAGTTCTTC	-	TRBD2	TRBV12-3/TRBV12-4	TRBJ2-1
CASSLAGGNQETQYF	TGCGCCAGCAGCTTGGCGGGGGGGAATCAAGAGACCCAGTACTTC	-	TRBD2	TRBV5-1	TRBJ2-5
CASSIYDRYEQYF	TGTGCCAGTAGTATTTACGACCGCTACGAGCAGTACTTC	few	-	TRBV19	TRBJ2-7
CSVVYRGGGYTF	TGCAGCGTCGTGTACAGGGGTGGCGGCTACACCTTC	few	TRBD1	TRBV29-1	TRBJ1-2
CASSPTGRSNQPQHF	TGTGCCAGCAGTCCGACAGGGAGAAGCAATCAGCCCCAGCATTTT	-	TRBD1	TRBV6-2/TRBV6-3	TRBJ1-5
CASSPGPGPQETQYF	TGTGCCAGCAGCCCCGGCCCGGGCCCTCAAGAGACCCAGTACTTC	-	-	TRBV5-6	TRBJ2-5
CSVPRQGPYNEQFF	TGCAGCGTCCCACGACAGGGACCCTACAATGAGCAGTTCTTC	-	TRBD1	TRBV29-1	TRBJ2-1
CSVEDRAADTQYF	TGCAGCGTGGAGGACAGGGCAGCAGATACGCAGTATTTT	-	TRBD1	TRBV29-1	TRBJ2-3
CSGGTGRDTQYF	TGCAGTGGAGGGACTGGCCGGGATACGCAGTATTTT	once	-	TRBV29-1	TRBJ2-3
CASSLEGGGGETQYF	TGCGCCAGCAGCTTAGAAGGGGGAGGAGGGGAGACCCAGTACTTC	-	-	TRBV5-1	TRBJ2-5
CASSQRPGYENIQYF	TGCGCCAGCAGCCAACGGCCGGGCTATGAAAACATTCAGTACTTC	once	-	TRBV4-1	TRBJ2-4
CSVGELYSNQPQHF	TGCAGCGTTGGGGAGCTCTATAGCAATCAGCCCCAGCATTTT	-	-	TRBV29-1	TRBJ1-5
CGVEPLAAYEQYF	TGCGGCGTCGAACCACTAGCGGCCTACGAGCAGTACTTC	-	TRBD2	TRBV29-1	TRBJ2-7
CASAAGANYEQYF	TGTGCCAGCGCCGCCGGAGCTAACTACGAGCAGTACTTC	-	-	TRBV19	TRBJ2-7
CASLDRGPPYEQYF	TGTGCCAGTTTGGACAGGGGGCCACCCTACGAGCAGTACTTC	-	TRBD1	TRBV19	TRBJ2-7
CASSPSASSCEYF	TGTGCCAGCAGTCCATCTGCGTCGTCGTGCGAGTACTTC	-	-	TRBV28	TRBJ2-7
CASSPGTGNLEQFF	TGTGCCAGCAGCCCAGGGACAGGGAACCTGGAGCAGTTCTTC	-	TRBD1	TRBV11-1	TRBJ2-1
CASSLQGTGEAFF	TGTGCCAGCAGTTTGCAGGGTACGGGTGAAGCTTTCTTT	few	-	TRBV27	TRBJ1-1
CASSRSDSYEQYF	TGTGCCAGCAGTCGGAGTGACTCCTACGAGCAGTACTTC	-	-	TRBV6-5	TRBJ2-7
CASSLLGTRPQHF	TGTGCCAGCAGTTTACTCGGGACAAGGCCCCAGCATTTT	-	-	TRBV27	TRBJ1-5
CAWRPPGQGYPYEQYF	TGTGCCTGGAGGCCTCCGGGACAGGGATACCCCTACGAGCAGTACTTC	-	TRBD1	TRBV30	TRBJ2-7
CSVDVAGGPHNEQFF	TGCAGCGTTGACGTAGCGGGAGGGCCCCACAATGAGCAGTTCTTC	-	TRBD2	TRBV29-1	TRBJ2-1
CSAQQGIGQPQHF	TGCAGTGCTCAACAGGGAATAGGACAGCCCCAGCATTTT	few	-	TRBV20-1	TRBJ1-5
CAISESSGRAADTQYF	TGTGCCATCAGTGAGTCTAGCGGGAGGGCCGCAGATACGCAGTATTTT	-	TRBD2	TRBV10-3	TRBJ2-3
CASSPSVSGRQETQYF	TGTGCCAGCAGTCCATCGGTTAGCGGGAGGCAAGAGACCCAGTACTTC	-	TRBD2	TRBV27	TRBJ2-5
CAWSPKTDSNQPQHF	TGTGCCTGGAGTCCCAAGACGGATAGCAATCAGCCCCAGCATTTT	once	-	TRBV30	TRBJ1-5
CASSIRWGQGRTGELFF	TGTGCCAGTAGTATTCGGTGGGGACAGGGGCGCACCGGGGAGCTGTTTTTT	large	TRBD1	TRBV19	TRBJ2-2
CASSLARRQTDTQYF	TGCGCCAGCAGCTTGGCCCGTCGGCAGACAGATACGCAGTATTTT	-	-	TRBV5-1	TRBJ2-3